A single sample is the source of the 24 T cell receptor beta chains below, sequenced in a study of blood T cells in healthy people across ages. Next came a second PCR, run for roughly 6 to 11 cycles, which used a sample-barcoded 5' primer along with a J-beta primer mix. TCRdb re-derived calls from the 5' RACE reads in MiXCR, one entry per CDR3 protein. This sample has about 720,000 distinct CDR3 sequences; 20% to 25% occur once, and the top ten carry 3% to 4.5%. These data were likewise used in another study, on T cells of mothers and their children.

Sequenced sample: blood. The receptors shown here come from a boy between 10 and 17 years old in good health.

This clonotype has just a few counts. The genes are TRBV6-5 and TRBJ1-1, with TRBD1 matching over 8 bases. CDR3 length: 14 amino acids. Trimming took 7 bases from V and 4 from J; bases not matched to a gene: 8. Germline V gene data show CDR1 as MNHEY and CDR2 as SVGAGI. The DNA for the CDR3 is TGTGCCAGCACCCTGACAGGGGAGGGCACTGAAGCTTTCTTT. Translation gives CASTLTGEGTEAFF.

This chain connects TRBV6-5 to TRBJ2-2, with unresolved D. This CDR3 region has 12 residues. CDR1 is MNHEY, CDR2 SVGAGI, per germline. The V gene lost 5 bases and the J gene lost 6 bases, with 7 bases spanning the gap. CDR3 DNA sequence: TGTGCCAGCAGTCGGCTCTCCGGGGAGCTGTTTTTT. Translated, it gives CASSRLSGELFF.

The table lists this clonotype with a few counts. The chain joins TRBV7-2 to TRBJ1-5; unclear D gene. The CDR3 has 16 residues. Germline values: CDR1 SGHTA, CDR2 FQGNSA. V dropped 2 bases and J dropped 7 bases, with 18 bases sitting between them. CDR3: CASSLRSQNSGQPQHF. CDR3 coding DNA: TGTGCCAGCAGCTTAAGGTCCCAGAACTCTGGGCAGCCCCAGCATTTT.

On this clonotype itself: It is likely a read error, because the conserved phenylalanine at the end of the CDR3 is missing. No DNA is shown, since the ends of the CDR3 on it are uncertain; the CDR3 is the one TCRdb lists. The chain employs TRBV14 and TRBJ2-5; the table calls TRBD2, which could not be checked here. The CDR3 is 11 amino acids long, termini counted. Germline assignment: CDR1 SGHDN and CDR2 FVKESK. CDR3 amino acids: CASSQETSGSV.

This clonotype appeared many times. J is TRBJ2-5 and V is TRBV11-2, with TRBD2 matching 9 bases. V lost 1 base, J lost 7 bases, and 7 bases stayed unmatched. The CDR3 sequence is 15 residues long. Germline CDR1 is SGHAT and CDR2 is FQNNGV. The CDR3 is CASSLAGTSSGTQYF. CDR3 nucleotide sequence: TGTGCCAGCAGCTTAGCCGGGACTAGCTCGGGGACCCAGTACTTC.

The chain combines TRBV10-3 with TRBJ2-7, with a tentative D call TRBD2 (6 bases). Germline V gene lookup returns CDR1 ENHRY and CDR2 SYGVKD. This CDR3 region has 13 residues. Trimming took off 4 bases at V and 7 bases at J, with 14 bases between the two ends. In DNA, the CDR3 is TGTGCCATCAGTGTGGGGGGTGTAAAGGAGCAGTACTTC. It specifies CAISVGGVKEQYF.

V gene TRBV20-1 combines with J gene TRBJ1-2; tentatively, D is TRBD1 (5 bases). The germline V gene encodes CDR1 DFQATT and CDR2 SNEGSKA (reference sequence). Trimming shortened V by 8 bases and J by 0 bases, and 16 bases separated the two germline ends. The CDR3 sequence is 14 residues long. The CDR3 sequence is CSSPAGNPNYGYTF. The CDR3 DNA is TGCAGTTCGCCGGCAGGGAACCCTAACTATGGCTACACCTTC.

The J gene is TRBJ1-5, the V gene TRBV20-1; perhaps TRBD1 as D (5 bases). The CDR3 spans 14 residues. V shed 6 bases and J shed 5 bases, with 17 bases lying between them. Germline CDR1 and CDR2: DFQATT and SNEGSKA (reference sequence). The CDR3 bases are TGCAGTGCCCCAAAACGGGGCGGGGATCAGCCCCAGCATTTT. Its translation is CSAPKRGGDQPQHF.

The gene calls are TRBV7-2 and TRBJ2-5, with D possibly being TRBD1 (6 bases). V was cut by 5 bases and J by 1 base, with 11 bases left in between. This CDR3 is built from 14 residues. CDR1 is SGHTA and CDR2 is FQGNSA in the germline V gene. The CDR3 DNA follows: TGTGCCAGCAGCCCGCAGGGGATCCAAGAGACCCAGTACTTC. This encodes CASSPQGIQETQYF.

This clonotype turned up a few times. V usage is TRBV7-2 and J usage is TRBJ2-5, with D tentatively TRBD1 (5 bases). Trimming shortened V by 5 bases and J by 7 bases, and 14 bases separated the two germline ends. CDR3 length equals 13 residues. Germline CDR1 reads SGHTA; CDR2 reads FQGNSA. The CDR3 here is CASSTTGVWTQYF. The DNA for the CDR3 is TGTGCCAGCAGCACCACAGGCGTCTGGACCCAGTACTTC.

This chain joins TRBV28 and TRBJ1-1, with 7 bases lining up with TRBD1. Trimming took 4 bases from V and 4 from J; bases not matched to a gene: 12. Per the germline V gene, CDR1 is MDHEN and CDR2 is SYDVKM. There are 16 residues in the CDR3. For the CDR3, the DNA is TGTGCCAGCAGTTCCCGTTCTTACAGGGGTATCACTGAAGCTTTCTTT. The encoded protein is CASSSRSYRGITEAFF.

The V and J genes are TRBV6-5 and TRBJ2-2; 8 positions agree with TRBD2. Germline V lookup: CDR1 MNHEY, CDR2 SVGAGI. J was trimmed by 6 bases and V by 5 bases; bases with no gene match: 5. The CDR3 runs to 14 residues. The chain's CDR3 is CASSPGLAPGELFF. The DNA of the CDR3 is TGTGCCAGCAGTCCAGGACTAGCTCCCGGGGAGCTGTTTTTT.

In regard to this clonotype: At one boundary the junction diverges from the germline segment, which might be a read error. This chain connects TRBV11-2 to TRBJ1-3; the match to TRBD1 covers 7 bases. Germline V gene lookup returns CDR1 SGHAT and CDR2 FQNNGV. The CDR3 runs to 16 residues. Here the CDR3 DNA reads TGTGCCAACAGCCCCAGACAGGGAGAGGCTGGAAACACCATATATTTT. Amino acid sequence: CANSPRQGEAGNTIYF.

The table lists this clonotype with a few counts. The chain links TRBV6-6 to TRBJ1-5; D gene uncertain. This CDR3 has 12 residues. V was clipped by 5 bases and J by 8 bases, with 10 bases between them. Germline V lookup: CDR1 MNHNY, CDR2 SVGAGI (reference sequence). Here the CDR3 reads CASSHAVEPQHF. DNA for the CDR3: TGTGCCAGCAGTCATGCAGTGGAGCCCCAGCATTTT.

This clonotype was seen only a few times. CDR3 residues: CASSPRQGARDTQYF. The CDR3 coding sequence is TGCGCCAGCAGCCCCCGACAGGGGGCAAGAGATACGCAGTATTTT. The chain recombines TRBV4-3 with TRBJ2-3; 10 bases align to TRBD1. Losses at the gene ends were 4 bases for V and 5 bases for J; bases not matched to a gene: 6. Germline loops: CDR1 LGHNA, CDR2 YSLEER. The CDR3 is made up of 15 amino acids.

This clonotype turned up a few times. V and J are TRBV14 and TRBJ2-5, with D perhaps TRBD1 (5 bases). The end of the DNA is better explained by TRBJ2-1, so the J call may be wrong. CDR3 length: 13 amino acids. Germline V gives CDR1 SGHDN, CDR2 FVKESK. The CDR3 sequence is CASSHINRNEQFF. The CDR3 DNA reads as TGTGCCAGCAGCCATATAAACAGGAATGAGCAGTTCTTC.

This clonotype was recorded many times. The rearrangement uses TRBV7-8 and TRBJ2-5; maybe TRBD1 (6 bases). The germline gives CDR1 SGHVS, CDR2 FQNEAQ. This CDR3 has 13 amino acids. V was shortened by 5 bases and J by 5 bases, with 12 bases between the two germline ends. This chain's CDR3 is CASSIRGLETQYF. In nucleotides, the CDR3 is TGTGCCAGCAGCATCAGGGGTCTGGAGACCCAGTACTTC.

This clonotype has ten or more counts. This chain links TRBV20-1 with TRBJ2-3, with TRBD2 matching over 10 bases. This CDR3 has 16 residues. Looked up from germline, CDR1 is DFQATT and CDR2 is SNEGSKA (reference sequence). Trimming at V came to 0 bases and at J to 5 bases, leaving 8 bases not matched to a gene. CDR3 DNA sequence: TGCAGTGCTAGAGATCTAGCGGGAGTTCTTCTAGATACGCAGTATTTT. The encoded protein is CSARDLAGVLLDTQYF.

The rearrangement uses TRBV20-1 and TRBJ2-3; maybe TRBD1 (6 bases). CDR3 length: 14 residues. The V gene's germline CDR1 is DFQATT and CDR2 SNEGSKA (reference sequence). V was pared by 5 bases and J by 4 bases, with 16 bases between. DNA of the CDR3: TGCAGTGCTTTGACAGGAAGTCAGGCAGATACGCAGTATTTT. It is translated as CSALTGSQADTQYF.

This clonotype was seen a few times. The V and J genes are TRBV12-3 or TRBV12-4 and TRBJ2-5, with 10 bases fitting TRBD1. V was pared by 6 bases and J by 5 bases, with 15 bases of the junction left unmatched. CDR3 length equals 17 residues. CDR3 sequence (DNA): TGTGCCAGCAGCACTACCCCGGGACAGGGGATCGGGGAGACCCAGTACTTC. Translation gives CASSTTPGQGIGETQYF.

The chain employs TRBV24-1 and TRBJ1-2; D is uncertain. CDR3 length: 14 amino acids. With 9 bases removed from V and 1 base from J, the gap between germline ends came to 14 bases. Germline CDR1 and CDR2: KGHDR and SFDVKD. The CDR3, as DNA: TGTGCCACCGGGGATCGGGGATTTAACTATGGCTACACCTTC. This translates into CATGDRGFNYGYTF.

In its sample, this clonotype was seen a few times. This rearrangement joins TRBV11-2 to TRBJ2-1; 12 bases are shared with TRBD2. J was trimmed by 6 bases and V by 10 bases; bases with no gene match: 4. Germline CDR1 reads SGHAT; CDR2 reads FQNNGV. This CDR3 is built from 13 residues. The DNA of the CDR3 is TGTGCCACCGGACTAGCGGGATTCAATGAGCAGTTCTTC. Translating it yields CATGLAGFNEQFF.

This clonotype was detected only a few times. CDR3 coding DNA: TGTGCCACTAGGGACGGAGAAGAGACCCAGTACTTC. Protein sequence: CATRDGEETQYF. This chain links TRBV10-3 with TRBJ2-5; D tentatively fits TRBD1 or TRBD2 (5 bases each). V was trimmed by 10 bases and J by 3 bases, leaving 12 bases between them. The CDR3 has 12 residues. The V gene's germline CDR1 is ENHRY and CDR2 SYGVKD.

This clonotype was counted between two and nine times. The chain employs TRBV6-5 and TRBJ1-6; tentative D call: TRBD1 (5 bases). Germline CDR1 is MNHEY and CDR2 is SVGAGI. CDR3 length equals 14 residues. Trimming took 10 bases from V and 7 from J, leaving 17 bases between them. The CDR3 loop reads CATRGEMINSPLHF. Written as DNA, the CDR3 is TGTGCCACCCGGGGGGAGATGATCAATTCACCCCTCCACTTT.